Given below is one T cell receptor beta chain in context. The target antigen is unknown. This sample stems from a study of T cell responses to AZD1222 COVID-19 vaccine. The V and J ends lost 1 base and 7 bases, in that order; junction bases with no gene match: 4. The CDR3 contains 14 residues. In germline, CDR1 is GTSNPN, CDR2 SVGIG (reference sequence). Clones were read by immunoSEQ multiplex PCR, and TCRdb kept only the in-frame ones, dropping some. The sample has over 150,000 clones, about 90% seen once. General study results and limits: Seropositive at baseline were only a handful of AZD1222 recipients.

Specimen: peripheral blood, collected on day 0 of AZD1222 vaccination. This receptor was identified in an adult in good health. The V call is TRBV30, the J call TRBJ1-6; 7 bases are shared with TRBD1. The CDR3 sequence: CAWSGGTANSPLHF. CDR3 nucleotides: TGTGCCTGGAGTGGCGGGACAGCCAATTCACCCCTCCACTTT.